This TCR beta chain was captured by sequencing in a study of CD8 T cells in Susac syndrome (dated by TCRdb to between 2019 and 2020). Study-wide context: Repertoire sequencing was used to test whether CD8+ T cell activation and differentiation in Susac syndrome was antigen driven. CD8+ T cell repertoire clonality was compared between fewer than 13 healthy donors, some 14 Susac syndrome patients and around 16 multiple sclerosis patients.

Peripheral blood CD8+ and CD4+ T cells from healthy donors, Susac syndrome patients and multiple sclerosis patients were profiled by high-throughput TCR beta sequencing. The multiple sclerosis controls were treatment-naive patients who had stable or active relapsing-remitting disease and met the revised McDonald criteria. Bulk CD8+ and CD4+ T cells were purified by magnetic negative isolation, while CD8+ TEMRA cells were enriched using FACS. Blood was drawn into EDTA tubes, processed within 24 hours, and PBMCs were isolated by density gradient centrifugation. PBMCs intended for TCR sequencing were cryopreserved in liquid nitrogen and thawed later in a water bath at 37 degrees C. The sorted or isolated CD4+, CD8+ and CD8+ TEMRA cells reached a purity of at least 90%. RNA was extracted with the RNeasy kit and roughly 0.45 to 1 ug was reverse transcribed using random hexamers. The immunoSEQ multiplex PCR assay, which covers 54 Vbeta and 13 Jbeta segments, was used to amplify TCR beta CDR3 regions. PCR amplification bias was corrected by using a synthetic template baseline for primer optimization and computational correction. The paper's processing steps were these. Reads were assigned to V, D and J genes according to IMGT and analyzed in immunoSEQ Analyzer, with only productive sequences retained. To calculate clonality, Shannon entropy was normalized by log2 of the number of productive unique sequences and then subtracted from one. For each patient and control, public and private clones were evaluated among the 100 most prevalent clones. Clones were defined as Susac-specific if absent from the healthy and MS cohorts, from 900 to 1,200 published viral clones and from other ImmuneACCESS disease sequences. TCRdb cleaned the public reads at Q25 with fastp, built clones with MiXCR and kept in-frame beta chains. One record per CDR3 amino acid sequence lists the most common genes and DNA. These V and J calls originate from TCRdb's pipeline instead of the authors' own analysis. For this sample the table gives 400,000 to 550,000 distinct CDR3 sequences, of which approximately 89% were detected only once. Jointly, the top ten make up roughly 0.1% of the sample.

Summary of the overall study and its limitations: The number of individuals in the TCR sequencing and HLA analysis was acknowledged as relatively small.

As concerns this clonotype: The specificity of this receptor is unknown. Base qualities are not at hand, and no much larger clone is one base apart.

The sequence came from a human donor with multiple sclerosis. What was sequenced was CD8+ T cells from PBMCs.

CDR3 sequence: CASSHVGAGDTQYF. Here is the DNA: TGTGCCAGCAGCCACGTGGGGGCCGGGGATACGCAGTATTTT. The chain employs TRBV6-5 and TRBJ2-3; D gene: possibly TRBD1, on 6 matching bases. For CDR1 and CDR2, the germline V gene lists MNHEY and SVGAGI. The CDR3 has 14 amino acids, counting the end cysteine and phenylalanine. Solely the CDR3 DNA is kept, with 42 bases framed from the first base. V sheds 6 bases and J sheds 6 bases, leaving 16 bases between their ends.